What follows is one T cell receptor (beta chain) and its context. CDR3 length: 13 amino acids. V was clipped by 6 bases and J by 6 bases, with 14 bases between them. The data were obtained in a study of blood T cell repertoires in COVID-19. Study in general: Some COVID-19 samples were acute and others convalescent; all came from the United States, Italy and Spain. PBMCs, B-cell-depleted T cells, or T cells were the source of the cDNA or gDNA that made up the material.

Per the study methods: Counts of nucleated cells, estimated from reference gene primer amplification, were obtained. Repertoires were generated with immunoSEQ multiplex PCR, while TCRdb's copy carries only in-frame clones and drops some. For V, J and clone size, that table is used; D and trimming come from the DNA. Of 270,000 or so clones detected, about four fifths appear once; the ten largest clones hold under 3.5%. Input material: peripheral blood. The V gene is TRBV12-3 or TRBV12-4, the J gene TRBJ1-1, with unresolved D. This receptor was obtained from a young woman with acute or convalescent COVID-19. Written as DNA, the CDR3 is TGTGCCAGCAGCTTAAGGGAGGTTGCTGAAGCTTTCTTT. Translation: CASSLREVAEAFF.